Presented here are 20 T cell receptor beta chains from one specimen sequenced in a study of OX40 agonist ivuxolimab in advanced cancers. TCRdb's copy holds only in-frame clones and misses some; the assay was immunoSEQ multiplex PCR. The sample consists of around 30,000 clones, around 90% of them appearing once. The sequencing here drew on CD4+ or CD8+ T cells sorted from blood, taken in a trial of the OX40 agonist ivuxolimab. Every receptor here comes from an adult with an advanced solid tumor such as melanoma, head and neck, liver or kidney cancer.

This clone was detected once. Here the CDR3 reads CASSPGGEPYEQYF. In DNA, the CDR3 is TGTGCCAGCAGCCCCGGGGGGGAACCCTACGAGCAGTACTTC. V gene TRBV27 combines with J gene TRBJ2-7; 8 bases map to TRBD2. Germline V gene lookup returns CDR1 MNHEY and CDR2 SMNVEV (reference sequence). CDR3 length: 14 amino acids. Trimming took 6 bases from V and 2 from J; bases not matched to a gene: 6.

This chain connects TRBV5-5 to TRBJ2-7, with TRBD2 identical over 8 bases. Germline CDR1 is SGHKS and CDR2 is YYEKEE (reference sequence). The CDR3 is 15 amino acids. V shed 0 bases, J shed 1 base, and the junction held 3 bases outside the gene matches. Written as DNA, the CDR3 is TGTGCCAGCAGCTTGGAGGGGACTAGGTCCTACGAGCAGTACTTC. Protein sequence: CASSLEGTRSYEQYF.

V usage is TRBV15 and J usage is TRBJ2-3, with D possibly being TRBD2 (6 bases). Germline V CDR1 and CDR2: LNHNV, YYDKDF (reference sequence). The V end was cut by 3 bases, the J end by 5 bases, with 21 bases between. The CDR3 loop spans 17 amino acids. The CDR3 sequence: CATSSNRDSQFGDTQYF. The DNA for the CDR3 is TGTGCCACCAGCAGTAACCGGGACTCCCAATTTGGAGATACGCAGTATTTT.

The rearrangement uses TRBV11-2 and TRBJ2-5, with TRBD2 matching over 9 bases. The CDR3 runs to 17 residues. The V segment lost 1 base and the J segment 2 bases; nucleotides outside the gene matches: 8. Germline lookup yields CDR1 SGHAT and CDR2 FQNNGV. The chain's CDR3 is CASSLVPSGTLQETQYF. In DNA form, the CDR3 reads TGTGCCAGCAGCTTAGTCCCTAGCGGGACCCTACAAGAGACCCAGTACTTC. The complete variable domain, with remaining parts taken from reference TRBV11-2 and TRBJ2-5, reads EAGVAQSPRYKIIEKRQSVAFWCNPISGHATLYWYQQILGQGPKLLIQFQNNGVVDDSQLPKDRFSAERLKGVDSTLKIQPAKLEDSAVYLCASSLVPSGTLQETQYFGPGTRLLVL.

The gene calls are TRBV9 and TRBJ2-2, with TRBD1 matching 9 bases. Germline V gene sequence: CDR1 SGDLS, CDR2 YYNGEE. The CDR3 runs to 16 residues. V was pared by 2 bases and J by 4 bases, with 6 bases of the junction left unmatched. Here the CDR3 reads CASSVRDRDPTGELFF. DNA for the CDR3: TGTGCCAGCAGCGTTAGGGACAGGGACCCCACCGGGGAGCTGTTTTTT.

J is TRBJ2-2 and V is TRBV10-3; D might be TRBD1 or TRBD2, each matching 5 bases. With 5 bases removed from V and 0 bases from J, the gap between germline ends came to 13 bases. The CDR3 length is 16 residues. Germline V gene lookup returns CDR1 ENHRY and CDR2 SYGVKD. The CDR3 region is CAISSQGVANTGELFF. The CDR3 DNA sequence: TGTGCCATCAGTAGTCAGGGAGTCGCGAACACCGGGGAGCTGTTTTTT.

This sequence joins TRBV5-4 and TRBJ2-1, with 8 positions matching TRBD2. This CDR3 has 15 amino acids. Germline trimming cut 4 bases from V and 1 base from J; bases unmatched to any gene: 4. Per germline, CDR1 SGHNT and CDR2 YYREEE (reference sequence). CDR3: CASSDSGMSYNEQFF. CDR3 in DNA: TGTGCCAGCAGCGATAGCGGGATGTCCTACAATGAGCAGTTCTTC.

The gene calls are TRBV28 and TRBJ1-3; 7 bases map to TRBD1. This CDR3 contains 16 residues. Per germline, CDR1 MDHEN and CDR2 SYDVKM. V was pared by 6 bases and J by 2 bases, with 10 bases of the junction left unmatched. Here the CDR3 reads CASSHRQGGTGNTIYF. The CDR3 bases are TGTGCCAGCAGCCATAGACAGGGAGGCACTGGAAACACCATATATTTT. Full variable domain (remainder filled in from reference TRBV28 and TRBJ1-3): DVKVTQSSRYLVKRTGEKVFLECVQDMDHENMFWYRQDPGLGLRLIYFSYDVKMKEKGDIPEGYSVSREKKERFSLILESASTNQTSMYLCASSHRQGGTGNTIYFGEGSWLTVV.

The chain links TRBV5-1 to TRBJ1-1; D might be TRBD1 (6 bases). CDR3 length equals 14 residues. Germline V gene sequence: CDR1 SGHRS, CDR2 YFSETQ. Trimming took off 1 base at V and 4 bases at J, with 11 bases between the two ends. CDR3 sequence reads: CASSLSGGTTEAFF. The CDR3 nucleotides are TGCGCCAGCAGCTTGTCCGGGGGCACCACTGAAGCTTTCTTT.

This CDR3 is CATLPLASNTEAFF. The CDR3 nucleotides read TGTGCCACCCTACCCTTGGCCTCAAACACTGAAGCTTTCTTT. The chain links TRBV19 to TRBJ1-1; D uncertain. This CDR3 region has 14 residues. Trimming cost V 10 bases and J 2 bases, with 17 bases left between them. Germline V CDR1 and CDR2: LNHDA, SQIVND (reference sequence).

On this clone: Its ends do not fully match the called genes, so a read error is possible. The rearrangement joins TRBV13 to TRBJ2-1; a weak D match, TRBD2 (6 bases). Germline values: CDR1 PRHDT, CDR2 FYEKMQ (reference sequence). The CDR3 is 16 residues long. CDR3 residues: CASSIGTSSSYNEQFF. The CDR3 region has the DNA TGTGCCAGCAGCATAGGGACTTCCAGCTCCTACAATGAGCAGTTCTTC. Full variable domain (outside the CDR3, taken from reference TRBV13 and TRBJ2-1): AAGVIQSPRHLIKEKRETATLKCYPIPRHDTVYWYQQGPGQDPQFLISFYEKMQSDKGSIPDRFSAQQFSDYHSELNMSSLELGDSALYFCASSIGTSSSYNEQFFGPGTRLTVL.

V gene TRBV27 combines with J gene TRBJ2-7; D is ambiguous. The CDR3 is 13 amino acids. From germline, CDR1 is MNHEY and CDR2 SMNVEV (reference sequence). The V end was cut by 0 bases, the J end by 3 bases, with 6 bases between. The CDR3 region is CASSLSSGYEQYF. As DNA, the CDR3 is TGTGCCAGCAGTTTATCTTCGGGCTACGAGCAGTACTTC.

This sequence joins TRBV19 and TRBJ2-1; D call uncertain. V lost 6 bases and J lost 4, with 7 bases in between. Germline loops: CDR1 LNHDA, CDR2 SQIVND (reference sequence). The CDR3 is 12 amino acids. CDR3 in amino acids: CASSLGYNEQFF. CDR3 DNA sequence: TGTGCCAGTAGCTTGGGGTACAATGAGCAGTTCTTC.

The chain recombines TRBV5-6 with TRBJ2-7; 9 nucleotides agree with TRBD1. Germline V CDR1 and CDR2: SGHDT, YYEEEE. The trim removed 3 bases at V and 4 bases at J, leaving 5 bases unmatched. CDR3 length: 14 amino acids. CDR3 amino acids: CASSYRTGDYEQYF. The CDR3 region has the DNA TGTGCCAGCAGCTACCGGACAGGGGATTACGAGCAGTACTTC.

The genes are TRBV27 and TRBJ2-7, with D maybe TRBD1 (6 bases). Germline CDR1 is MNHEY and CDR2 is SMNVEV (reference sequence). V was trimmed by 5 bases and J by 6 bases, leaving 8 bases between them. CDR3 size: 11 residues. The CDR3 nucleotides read TGTGCCAGCAGTGAGACAGGCGAGCAGTACTTC. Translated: CASSETGEQYF.

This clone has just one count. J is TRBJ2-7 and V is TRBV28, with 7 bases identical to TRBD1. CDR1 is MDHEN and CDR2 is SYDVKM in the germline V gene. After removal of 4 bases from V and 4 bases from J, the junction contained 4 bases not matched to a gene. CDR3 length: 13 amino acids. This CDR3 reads CASSYTGEYEQYF. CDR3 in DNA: TGTGCCAGCAGTTACACAGGGGAGTACGAGCAGTACTTC.

CDR3 in amino acids: CASSWDFLSDNEQFF. The CDR3 DNA sequence: TGTGCCAGTAGTTGGGACTTTCTGTCTGACAATGAGCAGTTCTTC. V usage is TRBV19 and J usage is TRBJ2-1; D possibly corresponds to TRBD2 (6 bases). There are 15 residues in the CDR3. Germline loops: CDR1 LNHDA, CDR2 SQIVND (reference sequence). V dropped 5 bases and J dropped 5 bases, with 16 bases sitting between them.

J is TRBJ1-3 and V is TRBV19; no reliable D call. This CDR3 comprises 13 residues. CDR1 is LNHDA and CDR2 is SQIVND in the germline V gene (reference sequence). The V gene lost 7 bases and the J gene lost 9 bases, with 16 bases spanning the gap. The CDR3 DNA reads TGTGCCAGTACAAACCCCGGGTGGAGCACCATATATTTT. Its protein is CASTNPGWSTIYF. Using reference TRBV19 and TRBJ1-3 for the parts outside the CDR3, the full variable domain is DGGITQSPKYLFRKEGQNVTLSCEQNLNHDAMYWYRQDPGQGLRLIYYSQIVNDFQKGDIAEGYSVSREKKESFPLTVTSAQKNPTAFYLCASTNPGWSTIYFGEGSWLTVV.

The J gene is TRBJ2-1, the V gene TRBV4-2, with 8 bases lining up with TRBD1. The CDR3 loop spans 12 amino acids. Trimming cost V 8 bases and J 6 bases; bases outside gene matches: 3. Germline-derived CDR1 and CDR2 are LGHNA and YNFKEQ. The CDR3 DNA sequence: TGTGCCAGCCGGACAGGGAGCAATGAGCAGTTCTTC. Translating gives CASRTGSNEQFF.

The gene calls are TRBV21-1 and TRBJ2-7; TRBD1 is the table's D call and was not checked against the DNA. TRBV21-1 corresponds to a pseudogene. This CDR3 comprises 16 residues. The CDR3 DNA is TGTGCCAGCAGCAGACTCCGGGGACAGGGGACCTACGAGCAGTACTTC. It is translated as CASSRLRGQGTYEQYF.